These T cell receptor beta chains were read from a single sample in a study of sequential checkpoint blockade in melanoma. The data were produced by immunoSEQ multiplex PCR, yet TCRdb's version contains in-frame clones alone and is incomplete. Among about 11,000 clones listed, about four fifths were seen once. The sequenced sample was CD8+ T cells sorted from blood (inferred from file names), obtained from a patient given nivolumab and ipilimumab in sequence. Source of these receptors: a human donor with melanoma. Each CDR3 is given with its conserved first and last residue. Each record gives: V gene, D gene, J gene, clone size, CDR3 DNA, CDR3 protein. D genes are given only for firm matches. Only some rows state a clone size, as once, few, many or a class for expanded clones.

>TRBV6-5|TRBD2|TRBJ2-1|once
TGTGCCAGCAGTTACTTTAGCGGGGGGGATAATGAGCAGTTCTTC
CASSYFSGGDNEQFF
>TRBV4-3|.|TRBJ2-7|.
TGCGCCAGCAGCCTCAGGAGGGTGTGGTACTTC
CASSLRRVWYF
>TRBV10-3|.|TRBJ2-7|once
TGTGCCATCAGTGCACTAAAAGTCGACTACGAGCAGTACTTC
CAISALKVDYEQYF
>TRBV9|TRBD1|TRBJ2-7|.
TGTGCCAGCAGTCAGGAAGGTGATCCGGACAGGACTTACGAGCAGTACTTC
CASSQEGDPDRTYEQYF
>TRBV7-8|.|TRBJ2-6|.
TGTGCCAGCAGCTTAGACCAAAGAAGCCAAGCCTCTGGGGCCAACGTCCTGACTTTC
CASSLDQRSQASGANVLTF
>TRBV16|.|TRBJ2-1|.
TGTGCCAGCAGCCAATCCAGGGGGGATGAGCAGTTCTTC
CASSQSRGDEQFF
>TRBV27|.|TRBJ2-5|.
TGTGCCAGCAGTCTGGGACACCCAGCCTGGGGGCAGTACTTC
CASSLGHPAWGQYF
>TRBV5-6|TRBD2|TRBJ2-1|.
TGTGCCAGCAGCTTCGGACTAGCGGGAGGTGAGCAGTTCTTC
CASSFGLAGGEQFF
>TRBV29-1|.|TRBJ2-2|.
TGCAGCGTTGATCGCAGGGGGGACACCGGGGAGCTGTTTTTT
CSVDRRGDTGELFF
>TRBV13|.|TRBJ1-1|.
TGTGCCAGCAGCTTAACGGGCAGGGTGGAAGCTTTCTTT
CASSLTGRVEAFF
>TRBV10-3|.|TRBJ1-1|.
TGTGCCATCGAAAGGGGGGGATTGAACACTGAAGCTTTCTTT
CAIERGGLNTEAFF
>TRBV7-8|TRBD1|TRBJ2-7|.
TGTGCCAGCAGCATTATCCGGGACAGCCACTACGAGCAGTACTTC
CASSIIRDSHYEQYF
>TRBV6-5|.|TRBJ2-1|.
TGTGCCAGCAGTTACATGGGGGCCGCCTACAATGAGCAGTTCTTC
CASSYMGAAYNEQFF
>TRBV19|TRBD1|TRBJ1-5|.
TGTGCCAGTAGGGGACAGACCCGGGTAGAGCCCCAGCATTTT
CASRGQTRVEPQHF
>TRBV12-5|.|TRBJ2-3|.
TGTGCTAGTGGTTTTGTCTACACAGATACGCAGTATTTT
CASGFVYTDTQYF
>TRBV4-1|TRBD2|TRBJ2-5|.
TGCGCCAGCAGCCAAGTCTCCACTAGCGGGCGAGAGACCCAGTACTTC
CASSQVSTSGRETQYF
>TRBV19|TRBD2|TRBJ2-3|.
TGTGCCAGTAGCCTGGAGCGGGAGGGTTTTGATACGCAGTATTTT
CASSLEREGFDTQYF
>TRBV15|.|TRBJ2-5|.
TGTGCCACCAGTCCGGACACCAACCAAGAGACCCAGTACTTC
CATSPDTNQETQYF
>TRBV27|.|TRBJ1-5|.
TGTGCCAGCAGTCCAGGGGTGACTCAGCCCCAGCATTTT
CASSPGVTQPQHF
>TRBV4-1|TRBD2|TRBJ2-5|.
TGCGCCAGCAGCCACCCGACTAGCGGGGGAGCGGAGACCCAGTACTTC
CASSHPTSGGAETQYF
>TRBV5-4|.|TRBJ2-7|.
TGTGCCAGTACTAAGGGGAACGAGCAGTACTTC
CASTKGNEQYF
>TRBV6-4|TRBD2|TRBJ2-1|.
TGTGCCAGCAGGGAGCTAGCGGGAGGAGACAATGAGCAGTTCTTC
CASRELAGGDNEQFF
>TRBV6-1|TRBD1|TRBJ1-5|.
TGTGCCAGCAGTGGAGGGACAGGGGTCCTTGAGCCCCAGCATTTT
CASSGGTGVLEPQHF
>TRBV7-9|.|TRBJ2-3|.
TGTGCCAGCAGGTCCAGAGTCGAGAGGACAGATACGCAGTATTTT
CASRSRVERTDTQYF
>TRBV19|.|TRBJ1-2|.
TGTGCCAGTAGTATGGGGGGGGGCACCTATGGCTACACCTTC
CASSMGGGTYGYTF
>TRBV12-1|.|TRBJ2-7|.
TGTGCCAGCAGCCGCGAGACCGGGGACTCCTACGAGCAGTACTTC
CASSRETGDSYEQYF
>TRBV27|.|TRBJ1-5|.
TGTGCCAGCAGTTCTCGAAGTTGGCTTAATCAGCCCCAGCATTTT
CASSSRSWLNQPQHF
>TRBV6-5|.|TRBJ2-3|.
TGTGCCAGCAGTTACTCGAGAGGAGATACGCAGTATTTT
CASSYSRGDTQYF
>TRBV18|TRBD2|TRBJ2-7|.
TGTGCCAGCTCCGATTATAGCGGGAATCAATACGAGCAGTACTTC
CASSDYSGNQYEQYF
>TRBV30|TRBD2|TRBJ2-1|.
TGTGCCTGCTCGGGACTAGCGGGAAAGGGGCTTCTAGAGAATGAGCAGTTCTTC
CACSGLAGKGLLENEQFF
>TRBV6-6|.|TRBJ1-5|.
TGTGCCAGCAGTTACTCTACAGCTAATCAGCCCCAGCATTTT
CASSYSTANQPQHF
>TRBV5-6|.|TRBJ1-2|.
TGTGCCAGCAGCACGAGAGACTATGGCTACACCTTC
CASSTRDYGYTF
>TRBV6-1|TRBD2|TRBJ2-1|.
TGTGCCAGCAGTGAAAGCGGGGGGGCCAATGAGCAGTTCTTC
CASSESGGANEQFF